This TCR beta chain was sequenced in a study of CXCR3-negative and CXCR3-positive naive CD8 T cells. Study results and limitations: TCR interaction strength was inferred from TRB CDR3 physicochemistry, as CD5 matched across naive subsets.

Carrying UMI labels, the TRB cDNA libraries were prepared through 5' RACE. Using the 5' RACE reads, TCRdb records one entry per CDR3 protein without DNA. Its clone listing holds tens of thousands of distinct CDR3 sequences. As regards this clonotype: Its antigen is not identified.

This receptor was obtained from a human donor in good health. Some clones in this sample may be carry-over from other donors' samples. Sequenced: memory CD8+ T cells from blood.

CDR3: CAWSVPGQSSYNEQFF. This chain uses TRBV30 with TRBJ2-1. The CDR3 covers 16 residues. In germline, CDR1 is GTSNPN, CDR2 SVGIG (reference sequence).